These 28 T cell receptor beta chains came from one sample sequenced in a study of CD8 T cells in Susac syndrome. RNA, at about 0.45 to 1 ug, was reverse transcribed with random hexamers. MiXCR, run by TCRdb on the immunoSEQ multiplex PCR reads, gives a single entry per CDR3 protein. This table holds approximately 68,000 distinct CDR3 sequences, roughly 94% found once. Material for sequencing was CD8+ T cells from PBMCs. These TCRs come from a human donor with multiple sclerosis.

This CDR3 reads CASSRTSGGASELFF. CDR3 in DNA: TGTGCCAGCAGTAGAACATCAGGGGGCGCTTCCGAGCTGTTTTTT. V is TRBV25-1 and J is TRBJ2-2, with 8 bases lining up with TRBD1. This CDR3 has 15 residues. Trimming at V came to 5 bases and at J to 11 bases, leaving 13 bases not matched to a gene. Germline V gene sequence: CDR1 MGHDK, CDR2 SYGVNS.

V gene TRBV25-1 combines with J gene TRBJ2-7; D perhaps matches TRBD1 (6 bases). V dropped 4 bases and J dropped 4 bases, with 14 bases sitting between them. The CDR3 extends over 14 amino acids. Germline V CDR1 and CDR2: MGHDK, SYGVNS. Written as DNA, the CDR3 is TGTGCCAGCAGTGTAAACAGGGAAACTTACGAGCAGTACTTC. It specifies CASSVNRETYEQYF.

The chain uses TRBV7-6 and TRBJ2-3; TRBD2 aligns across 10 bases. The CDR3 covers 17 residues. V gave up 1 base and J gave up 2 bases; unmatched junction bases: 6. Per germline, CDR1 SGHVS and CDR2 FNYEAQ. The CDR3 nucleotides read TGTGCCAGCAGCTTAGGCCCCGGGACTAGCGTCACAGATACGCAGTATTTT. Encoded protein: CASSLGPGTSVTDTQYF. Using reference TRBV7-6 and TRBJ2-3 for the parts outside the CDR3, the full variable domain is GAGVSQSPRYKVTKRGQDVALRCDPISGHVSLYWYRQALGQGPEFLTYFNYEAQQDKSGLPNDRFSAERPEGSISTLTIQRTEQRDSAMYRCASSLGPGTSVTDTQYFGPGTRLTVL.

The chain links TRBV30 to TRBJ1-6; unclear D gene. Germline lookup yields CDR1 GTSNPN and CDR2 SVGIG (reference sequence). The CDR3 is 13 amino acids. CDR3 nucleotides: TGTGGATGGATGAGCTCCTATAATTCACCCCTCCACTTT. As protein: CGWMSSYNSPLHF.

V and J are TRBV3-1 and TRBJ1-2, with D perhaps TRBD1 (5 bases). V was clipped by 4 bases and J by 8 bases, with 11 bases between them. The V gene's germline CDR1 is LGHDT and CDR2 YNNKEL (reference sequence). The CDR3 spans 12 residues. CDR3: CASSPGTGGYTF. The CDR3 DNA is TGTGCCAGCAGCCCAGGGACCGGGGGCTACACCTTC.

The genes are TRBV6-2 or TRBV6-3 and TRBJ1-2; tentative D call: TRBD1 (5 bases). The CDR3 totals 13 residues. Germline CDR1 is MNHEY and CDR2 is SVGEGT. V shed 8 bases and J shed 8 bases, with 18 bases lying between them. CDR3 sequence reads: CASCSSGDYGYTF. In nucleotides, the CDR3 is TGTGCCAGCTGCTCCTCGGGGGATTACGGCTACACCTTC.

The CDR3 loop reads CASSIKSGWNTEAFF. The CDR3 region has the DNA TGTGCCAGTAGTATAAAGTCTGGTTGGAACACTGAAGCTTTCTTT. This sequence joins TRBV19 and TRBJ1-1; the D is unclear. This CDR3 has 15 residues. The V end lost 2 bases, the J end lost 1 base, and 11 bases lay between the germline ends. The V gene's germline CDR1 is LNHDA and CDR2 SQIVND (reference sequence).

V usage is TRBV7-9 and J usage is TRBJ2-2; D not certain. V lost 1 base and J lost 7, with 16 bases in between. The length of the CDR3 is 16 residues. Germline assignment: CDR1 SEHNR and CDR2 FQNEAQ (reference sequence). The CDR3 region has the DNA TGTGCCAGCAGCTTAGGGACCAGAACTAAAGACGGGGAGCTGTTTTTT. This sequence encodes CASSLGTRTKDGELFF.

This chain links TRBV9 with TRBJ2-5; 7 nucleotides align to TRBD2. J gave up 5 bases and V 4 bases, and 5 bases lay outside the gene matches. CDR1 and CDR2 from the germline V gene are SGDLS and YYNGEE. The CDR3 loop spans 13 amino acids. CDR3 nucleotide sequence: TGTGCCAGCAGCCCACGTAGCGGGGAGACCCAGTACTTC. Translated: CASSPRSGETQYF. The full variable domain, completed using reference TRBV9 and TRBJ2-5, is DSGVTQTPKHLITATGQRVTLRCSPRSGDLSVYWYQQSLDQGLQFLIQYYNGEERAKGNILERFSAQQFPDLHSELNLSSLELGDSALYFCASSPRSGETQYFGPGTRLLVL.

CDR3 region: CASSTSLANTGELFF. The CDR3 DNA sequence: TGTGCCAGCAGCACATCGCTGGCGAACACCGGGGAGCTGTTTTTT. The chain recombines TRBV7-9 with TRBJ2-2, with no clear D. Germline values: CDR1 SEHNR, CDR2 FQNEAQ (reference sequence). This CDR3 comprises 15 residues. The V end lost 5 bases, the J end lost 0 bases, and 10 bases lay between the germline ends.

The genes are TRBV30 and TRBJ2-7; D might be TRBD1 or TRBD2, each matching 5 bases. CDR1 is GTSNPN and CDR2 is SVGIG in the germline V gene (reference sequence). There are 12 residues in the CDR3. The V and J ends lost 0 bases and 5 bases respectively, with 8 bases between them. CDR3 in amino acids: CAWSVGDDEQYF. The CDR3 coding sequence is TGTGCCTGGAGTGTTGGGGACGACGAGCAGTACTTC. Combining the CDR3 with reference TRBV30 and TRBJ2-7 gives the whole variable domain SQTIHQWPATLVQPVGSPLSLECTVEGTSNPNLYWYRQAAGRGLQLLFYSVGIGQISSEVPQNLSASRPQDRQFILSSKKLLLSDSGFYLCAWSVGDDEQYFGPGTRLTVT.

This chain uses TRBV9 with TRBJ2-1; TRBD2 agrees at 7 bases. V lost 4 bases, J lost 7 bases, and 11 bases stayed unmatched. Germline CDR1 and CDR2: SGDLS and YYNGEE. This CDR3 is built from 15 residues. CDR3 sequence (DNA): TGTGCCAGCAGCTACGCGGGGGACGTCGGGAATGAGCAGTTCTTC. It translates to CASSYAGDVGNEQFF.

CDR3 sequence: CASSFTGGTDTQYF. CDR3 nucleotides: TGTGCCAGCAGTTTTACAGGCGGCACAGATACGCAGTATTTT. The gene calls are TRBV27 and TRBJ2-3; tentatively, D is TRBD1 (5 bases). Trimming stripped 3 bases from V and 1 base from J, with 8 bases between. There are 14 residues in the CDR3. Germline CDR1 MNHEY, CDR2 SMNVEV (reference sequence).

This chain uses TRBV30 with TRBJ1-5, with D possibly matching TRBD1 (6 bases). V dropped 2 bases and J dropped 7 bases, with 15 bases sitting between them. Per germline, CDR1 GTSNPN and CDR2 SVGIG (reference sequence). This CDR3 is built from 14 residues. The CDR3: CAWSSTGMGQPQHF. DNA for the CDR3: TGTGCCTGGAGTTCAACAGGGATGGGACAGCCCCAGCATTTT.

The chain joins TRBV27 to TRBJ1-1; no firm D call. V gave up 3 bases and J gave up 1 base, with 6 bases separating them. Germline values: CDR1 MNHEY, CDR2 SMNVEV (reference sequence). The CDR3 consists of 13 residues. The CDR3 DNA sequence: TGTGCCAGCAGTTTCGCCTCGAACACTGAAGCTTTCTTT. Amino acid sequence: CASSFASNTEAFF.

V usage is TRBV7-8 and J usage is TRBJ2-1, with 11 bases fitting TRBD2. Germline trimming cut 5 bases from V and 8 bases from J; bases unmatched to any gene: 8. This CDR3 has 15 amino acids. The germline CDR1 and CDR2 sequences are SGHVS and FQNEAQ. The CDR3 loop reads CASSLPTSGSYEQFF. The DNA for the CDR3 is TGTGCCAGCAGCCTCCCCACTAGCGGGAGCTATGAGCAGTTCTTC.

The rearrangement links TRBV14 to TRBJ2-7; 9 bases fit TRBD1. With 1 base clipped from V and 0 bases from J, the junction kept 1 base outside the gene matches. The CDR3 extends over 15 amino acids. Germline CDR1 reads SGHDN; CDR2 reads FVKESK. CDR3 loop: CASSQGTGASYEQYF. For the CDR3, the DNA is TGTGCCAGCAGCCAAGGGACAGGGGCCTCCTACGAGCAGTACTTC.

The chain couples TRBV7-9 to TRBJ2-5; a possible D gene is TRBD2 (6 bases). CDR1 is SEHNR and CDR2 is FQNEAQ in the germline V gene (reference sequence). This CDR3 contains 13 residues. Trimming cost V 7 bases and J 0 bases, with 9 bases left between them. CDR3 residues: CASTGGNQETQYF. DNA for the CDR3: TGTGCCAGCACCGGGGGTAACCAAGAGACCCAGTACTTC. The full variable domain, in which reference TRBV7-9 and TRBJ2-5 provide the parts outside the CDR3, is DTGVSQNPRHKITKRGQNVTFRCDPISEHNRLYWYRQTLGQGPEFLTYFQNEAQLEKSRLLSDRFSAERPKGSFSTLEIQRTEQGDSAMYLCASTGGNQETQYFGPGTRLLVL.

The chain has TRBV7-9 and TRBJ2-5; 7 positions agree with TRBD2. This CDR3 is built from 13 residues. J gave up 7 bases and V 5 bases, and 7 bases lay outside the gene matches. Germline V gives CDR1 SEHNR, CDR2 FQNEAQ (reference sequence). The DNA for the CDR3 is TGTGCCAGCAGCCTTTCCGGGGAGGGGACCCAGTACTTC. Its protein is CASSLSGEGTQYF.

This clonotype has just one count. V gene TRBV3-1 combines with J gene TRBJ2-3; 12 bases align to TRBD2. The CDR3 spans 16 residues. The germline gives CDR1 LGHDT, CDR2 YNNKEL (reference sequence). V lost 3 bases to trimming and J lost 0 bases; unmatched junction nucleotides: 1. The CDR3 DNA reads TGTGCCAGCAGCCACGGACTAGCGGGGAGCACAGATACGCAGTATTTT. Its protein product is CASSHGLAGSTDTQYF.

On this clonotype: At one end the junction does not follow the germline gene, possibly because of a read error. V is TRBV6-5 and J is TRBJ1-1; 7 nucleotides match TRBD1. Germline assignment: CDR1 MNHEY and CDR2 SVGAGI. The CDR3 is 13 residues long. CDR3 in amino acids: CASSQGGNTEVFF. CDR3 nucleotide sequence: TGTGCCAGCAGTCAGGGGGGGAACACTGAAGTTTTCTTT.

CDR3 sequence: CASSTTGEGLTEAFF. The DNA of the CDR3 is TGTGCCAGCTCTACGACAGGGGAAGGGTTGACTGAAGCTTTCTTT. The rearrangement joins TRBV18 to TRBJ1-1; 8 bases map to TRBD1. Germline CDR1 KGHSH, CDR2 LQKENI. The CDR3 spans 15 residues. Unmatched junction bases numbered 11, after V lost 6 bases and J lost 5 bases.

The chain recombines TRBV2 with TRBJ1-1, with TRBD1 matching over 9 bases. CDR3 length: 16 residues. Germline values: CDR1 SNHLY, CDR2 FYNNEI. The ends lost 4 bases at V and 0 bases at J; junction bases unmatched: 6. CDR3 sequence: CASSGTGTGLNTEAFF. The CDR3 DNA reads as TGTGCCAGCAGTGGTACAGGGACAGGGCTGAACACTGAAGCTTTCTTT.

This clonotype occurred once. The chain links TRBV19 to TRBJ1-1; D is unclear. The CDR3 sequence is 14 residues long. Germline assignment: CDR1 LNHDA and CDR2 SQIVND (reference sequence). Trimming left V 8 bases short and J 0 bases short, with 13 bases between. CDR3 protein: CASAEDYLNTEAFF. CDR3 coding DNA: TGTGCCAGTGCCGAGGATTACTTGAACACTGAAGCTTTCTTT. The complete variable domain, with remaining parts taken from reference TRBV19 and TRBJ1-1, reads DGGITQSPKYLFRKEGQNVTLSCEQNLNHDAMYWYRQDPGQGLRLIYYSQIVNDFQKGDIAEGYSVSREKKESFPLTVTSAQKNPTAFYLCASAEDYLNTEAFFGQGTRLTVV.

The rearrangement joins TRBV6-1 to TRBJ2-7; maybe TRBD2 (6 bases). Trimming took 3 bases from V and 1 from J, leaving 13 bases between them. CDR1 and CDR2 from the germline V gene are MNHNS and SASEGT. This CDR3 has 15 residues. CDR3 protein: CASSEFGTESYEQYF. CDR3 DNA: TGTGCCAGCAGTGAGTTTGGGACTGAGTCCTACGAGCAGTACTTC.

V and J are TRBV14 and TRBJ1-2; D is undetermined. Trimming removed 0 bases at V and 4 bases at J, with 18 bases between. CDR3 length equals 17 residues. CDR1 is SGHDN, CDR2 FVKESK, per germline. The CDR3 spells CASSQELSGPAFYGYTF. CDR3 nucleotide sequence: TGTGCCAGCAGCCAAGAACTTTCAGGCCCAGCTTTCTATGGCTACACCTTC.

The rearrangement links TRBV3-1 to TRBJ1-1, with D uncertain. The CDR3 consists of 13 residues. Trimming removed 3 bases from V and 5 bases from J, with 10 bases in between. Germline values: CDR1 LGHDT, CDR2 YNNKEL (reference sequence). The CDR3 DNA is TGTGCCAGCAGCCAGGGTGTTCGGACTGAAGCTTTCTTT. It translates to CASSQGVRTEAFF.

The chain links TRBV27 to TRBJ2-7; D unclear. The V gene lost 5 bases and the J gene lost 2 bases, with 10 bases spanning the gap. Germline CDR1 MNHEY, CDR2 SMNVEV (reference sequence). The CDR3 runs to 13 residues. CDR3 nucleotide sequence: TGTGCCAGCAGTCTTTCAGTAACCTACGAGCAGTACTTC. Protein sequence: CASSLSVTYEQYF.